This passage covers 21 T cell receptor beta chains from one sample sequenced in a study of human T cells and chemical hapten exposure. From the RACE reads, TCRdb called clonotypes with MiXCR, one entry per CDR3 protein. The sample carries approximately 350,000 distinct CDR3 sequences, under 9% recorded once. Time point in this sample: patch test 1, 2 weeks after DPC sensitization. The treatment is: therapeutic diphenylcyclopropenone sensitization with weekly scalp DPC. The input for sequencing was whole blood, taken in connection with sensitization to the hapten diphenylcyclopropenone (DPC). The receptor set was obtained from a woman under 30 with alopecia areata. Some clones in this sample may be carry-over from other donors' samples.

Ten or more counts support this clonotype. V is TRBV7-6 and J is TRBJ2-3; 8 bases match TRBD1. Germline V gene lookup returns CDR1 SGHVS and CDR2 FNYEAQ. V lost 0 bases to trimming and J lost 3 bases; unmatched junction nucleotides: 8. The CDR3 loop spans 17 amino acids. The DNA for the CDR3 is TGTGCCAGCAGCTTAGCAGGTGGACAGGGAAGGACAGATACGCAGTATTTT. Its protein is CASSLAGGQGRTDTQYF.

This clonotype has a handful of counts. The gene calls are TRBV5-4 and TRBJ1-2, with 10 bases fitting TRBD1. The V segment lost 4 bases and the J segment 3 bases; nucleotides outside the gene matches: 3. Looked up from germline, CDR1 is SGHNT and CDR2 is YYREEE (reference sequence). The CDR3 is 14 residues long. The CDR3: CASSPDRGYYGYTF. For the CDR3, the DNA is TGTGCCAGCAGCCCGGACAGGGGGTACTATGGCTACACCTTC.

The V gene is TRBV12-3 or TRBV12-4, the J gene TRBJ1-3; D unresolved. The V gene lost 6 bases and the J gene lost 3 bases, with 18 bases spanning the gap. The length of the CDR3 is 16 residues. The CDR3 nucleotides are TGTGCCAGCAGATCATACAGTCTCCTCCGTGGAAACACCATATATTTT. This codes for CASRSYSLLRGNTIYF.

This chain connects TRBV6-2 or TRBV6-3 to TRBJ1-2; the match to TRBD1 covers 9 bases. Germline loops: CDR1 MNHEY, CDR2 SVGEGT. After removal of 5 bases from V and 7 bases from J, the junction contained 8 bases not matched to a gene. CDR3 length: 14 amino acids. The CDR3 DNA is TGTGCCAGCAGTCCTGGTGGACAGGGGACTGGCTACACCTTC. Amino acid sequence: CASSPGGQGTGYTF.

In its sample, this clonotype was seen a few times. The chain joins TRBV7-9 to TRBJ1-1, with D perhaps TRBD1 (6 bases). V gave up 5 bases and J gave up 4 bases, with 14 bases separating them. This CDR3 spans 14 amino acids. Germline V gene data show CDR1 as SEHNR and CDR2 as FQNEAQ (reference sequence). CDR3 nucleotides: TGTGCCAGCAGCCAAAGTGGGGGGCCCACTGAAGCTTTCTTT. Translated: CASSQSGGPTEAFF.

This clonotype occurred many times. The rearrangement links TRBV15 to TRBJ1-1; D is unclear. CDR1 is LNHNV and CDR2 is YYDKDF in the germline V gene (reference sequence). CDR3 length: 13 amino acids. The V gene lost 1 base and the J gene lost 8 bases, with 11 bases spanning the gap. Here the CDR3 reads CATSRAGMGEAFF. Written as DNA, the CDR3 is TGTGCCACCAGCAGAGCCGGGATGGGGGAAGCTTTCTTT.

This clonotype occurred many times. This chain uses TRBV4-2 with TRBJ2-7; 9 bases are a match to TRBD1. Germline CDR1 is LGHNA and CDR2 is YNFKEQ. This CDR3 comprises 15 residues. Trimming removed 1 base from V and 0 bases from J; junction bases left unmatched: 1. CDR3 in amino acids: CASSQGTGDSYEQYF. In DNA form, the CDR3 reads TGTGCCAGCAGCCAAGGGACAGGGGACTCCTACGAGCAGTACTTC.

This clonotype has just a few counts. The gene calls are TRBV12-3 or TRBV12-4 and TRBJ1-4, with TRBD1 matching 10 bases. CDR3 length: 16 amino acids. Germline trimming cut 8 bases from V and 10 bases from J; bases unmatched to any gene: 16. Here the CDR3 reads CASRWTGGASGGKLFF. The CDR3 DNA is TGTGCCAGCCGATGGACAGGGGGGGCTTCGGGCGGAAAACTGTTTTTT.

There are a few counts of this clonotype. For the CDR3, the DNA is TGTGCCAGCGGGGACAGGGAAGCCTACGAGCAGTACTTC. Translated: CASGDREAYEQYF. The V gene is TRBV6-5, the J gene TRBJ2-7, with 9 positions matching TRBD1. In germline, CDR1 is MNHEY, CDR2 SVGAGI. Trimming cost V 8 bases and J 2 bases; bases outside gene matches: 4. CDR3 length equals 13 residues.

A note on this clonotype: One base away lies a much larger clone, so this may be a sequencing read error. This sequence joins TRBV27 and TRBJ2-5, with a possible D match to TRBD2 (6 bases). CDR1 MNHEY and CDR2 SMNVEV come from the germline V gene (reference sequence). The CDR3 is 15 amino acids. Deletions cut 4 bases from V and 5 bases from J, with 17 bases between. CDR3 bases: TGTGCCAGCAGTTCGAGACTAGTTAAGCACGAGACCCAGTACTTC. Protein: CASSSRLVKHETQYF.

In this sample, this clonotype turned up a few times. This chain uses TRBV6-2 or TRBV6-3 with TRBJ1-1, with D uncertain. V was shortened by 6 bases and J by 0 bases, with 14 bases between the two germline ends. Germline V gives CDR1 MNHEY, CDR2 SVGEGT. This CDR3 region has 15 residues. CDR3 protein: CASSPQKILNTEAFF. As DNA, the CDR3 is TGTGCCAGCAGCCCACAGAAGATCTTGAACACTGAAGCTTTCTTT.

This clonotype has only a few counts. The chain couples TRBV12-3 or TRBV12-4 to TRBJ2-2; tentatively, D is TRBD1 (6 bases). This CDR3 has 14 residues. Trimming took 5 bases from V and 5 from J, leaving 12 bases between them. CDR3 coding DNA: TGTGCCAGCAGTCCTAACAGGGAAACCGGGGAGCTGTTTTTT. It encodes CASSPNRETGELFF.

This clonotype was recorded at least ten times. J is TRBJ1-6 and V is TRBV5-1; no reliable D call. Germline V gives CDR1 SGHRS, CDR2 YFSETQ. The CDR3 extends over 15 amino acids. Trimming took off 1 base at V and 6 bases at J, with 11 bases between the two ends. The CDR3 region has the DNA TGCGCCAGCAGCTTGTCAGGACTGTTTAATTCACCCCTCCACTTT. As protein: CASSLSGLFNSPLHF.

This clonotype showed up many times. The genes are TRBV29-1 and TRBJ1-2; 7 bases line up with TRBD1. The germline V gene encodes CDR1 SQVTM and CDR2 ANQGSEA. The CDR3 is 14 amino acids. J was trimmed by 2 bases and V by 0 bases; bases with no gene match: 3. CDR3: CSVEDGDRNYGYTF. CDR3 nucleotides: TGCAGCGTTGAAGACGGGGACAGAAACTATGGCTACACCTTC.

The CDR3, as DNA: TGTGCCACCAGACTAGACAGACTTAGCAATCAGCCCCAGCATTTT. It encodes CATRLDRLSNQPQHF. The rearrangement uses TRBV6-5 and TRBJ1-5; TRBD1 is a possible D gene (5 bases). The ends were cut back, 10 bases at V and 0 bases at J, with 16 bases in the middle. Germline CDR1 is MNHEY and CDR2 is SVGAGI. The CDR3 sequence is 15 residues long.

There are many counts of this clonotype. CDR3 loop: CASSFDYREQFF. CDR3 nucleotides: TGTGCCAGCAGCTTCGACTACAGGGAGCAGTTCTTC. The genes are TRBV7-9 and TRBJ2-1, with D tentatively TRBD1 or TRBD2 (5 bases each). Trimming cost V 3 bases and J 10 bases, with 10 bases left between them. This CDR3 comprises 12 residues. Germline loops: CDR1 SEHNR, CDR2 FQNEAQ (reference sequence).

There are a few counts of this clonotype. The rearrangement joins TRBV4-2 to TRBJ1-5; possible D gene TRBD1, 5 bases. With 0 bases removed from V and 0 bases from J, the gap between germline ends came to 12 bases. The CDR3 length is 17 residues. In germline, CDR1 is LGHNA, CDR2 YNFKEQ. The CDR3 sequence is CASSQDRWGYSNQPQHF. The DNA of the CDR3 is TGTGCCAGCAGCCAAGATCGTTGGGGGTATAGCAATCAGCCCCAGCATTTT.

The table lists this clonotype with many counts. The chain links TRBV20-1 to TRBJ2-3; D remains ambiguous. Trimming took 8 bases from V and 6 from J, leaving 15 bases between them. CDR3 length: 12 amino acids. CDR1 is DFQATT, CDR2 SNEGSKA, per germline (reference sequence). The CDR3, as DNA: TGCAGTACTCCACAAGTTCGCGATACGCAGTATTTT. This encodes CSTPQVRDTQYF.

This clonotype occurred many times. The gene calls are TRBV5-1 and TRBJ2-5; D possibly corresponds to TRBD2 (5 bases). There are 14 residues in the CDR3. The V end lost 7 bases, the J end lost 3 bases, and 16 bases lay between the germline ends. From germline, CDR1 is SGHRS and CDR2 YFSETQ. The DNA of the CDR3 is TGCGCCAGCTGGACGCCGGGAACGAAAGAGACCCAGTACTTC. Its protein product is CASWTPGTKETQYF.

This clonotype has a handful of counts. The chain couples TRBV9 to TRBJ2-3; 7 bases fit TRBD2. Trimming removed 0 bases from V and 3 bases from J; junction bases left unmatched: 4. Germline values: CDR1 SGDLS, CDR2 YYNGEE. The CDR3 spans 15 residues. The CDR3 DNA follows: TGTGCCAGCAGCGTAGTTGCGGGGGTGACAGATACGCAGTATTTT. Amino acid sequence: CASSVVAGVTDTQYF.

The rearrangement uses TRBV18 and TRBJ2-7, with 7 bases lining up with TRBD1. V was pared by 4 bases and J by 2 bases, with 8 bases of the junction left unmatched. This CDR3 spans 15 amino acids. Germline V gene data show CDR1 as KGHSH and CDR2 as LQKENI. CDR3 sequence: CASSLETGPPYEQYF. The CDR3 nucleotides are TGTGCCAGCTCACTAGAGACAGGGCCCCCCTACGAGCAGTACTTC.